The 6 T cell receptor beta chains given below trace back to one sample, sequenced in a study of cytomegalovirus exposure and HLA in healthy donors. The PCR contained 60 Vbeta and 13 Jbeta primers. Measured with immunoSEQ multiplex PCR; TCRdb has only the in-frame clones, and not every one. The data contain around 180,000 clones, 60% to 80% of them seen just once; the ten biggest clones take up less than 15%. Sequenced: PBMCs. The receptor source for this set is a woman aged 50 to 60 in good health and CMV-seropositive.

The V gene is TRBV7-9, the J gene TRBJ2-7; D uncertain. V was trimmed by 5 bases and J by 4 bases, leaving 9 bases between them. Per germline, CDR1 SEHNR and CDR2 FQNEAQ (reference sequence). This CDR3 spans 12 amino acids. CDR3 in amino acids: CASSPPGYEQYF. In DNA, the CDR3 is TGTGCCAGCAGCCCGCCGGGTTACGAGCAGTACTTC.

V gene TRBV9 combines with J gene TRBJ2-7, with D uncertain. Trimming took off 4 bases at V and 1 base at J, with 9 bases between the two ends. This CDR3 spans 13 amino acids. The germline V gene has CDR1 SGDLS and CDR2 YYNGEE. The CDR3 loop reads CASSRGMSYEQYF. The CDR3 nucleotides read TGTGCCAGCAGCCGCGGAATGTCCTACGAGCAGTACTTC.

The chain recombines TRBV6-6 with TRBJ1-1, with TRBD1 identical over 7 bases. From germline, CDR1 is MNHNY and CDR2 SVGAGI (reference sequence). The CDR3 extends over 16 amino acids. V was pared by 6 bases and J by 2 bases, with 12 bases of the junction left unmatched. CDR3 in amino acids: CASSPNRGWGNTEAFF. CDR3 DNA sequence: TGTGCCAGCAGCCCTAACAGGGGTTGGGGAAACACTGAAGCTTTCTTT.

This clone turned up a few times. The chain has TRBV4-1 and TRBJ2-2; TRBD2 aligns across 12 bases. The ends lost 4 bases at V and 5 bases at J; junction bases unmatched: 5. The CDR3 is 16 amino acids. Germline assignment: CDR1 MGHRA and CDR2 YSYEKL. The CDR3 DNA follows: TGCGCCAGCAGCCTCCTAGCGGGGGGGTCTACCGGGGAGCTGTTTTTT. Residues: CASSLLAGGSTGELFF.

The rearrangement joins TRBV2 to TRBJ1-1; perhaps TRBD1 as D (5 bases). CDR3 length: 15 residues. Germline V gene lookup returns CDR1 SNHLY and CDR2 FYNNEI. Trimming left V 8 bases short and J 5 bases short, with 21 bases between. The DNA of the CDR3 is TGTGCCAGCCACCCCGATGTCGGGGGAAGAACTGAAGCTTTCTTT. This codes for CASHPDVGGRTEAFF.

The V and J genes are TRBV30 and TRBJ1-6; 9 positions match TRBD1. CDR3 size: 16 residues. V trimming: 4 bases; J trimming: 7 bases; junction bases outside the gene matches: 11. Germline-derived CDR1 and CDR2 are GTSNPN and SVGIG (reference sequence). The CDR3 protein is CAWTLQFGTGNSPLHF. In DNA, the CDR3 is TGTGCCTGGACACTGCAATTCGGGACAGGGAATTCACCCCTCCACTTT.